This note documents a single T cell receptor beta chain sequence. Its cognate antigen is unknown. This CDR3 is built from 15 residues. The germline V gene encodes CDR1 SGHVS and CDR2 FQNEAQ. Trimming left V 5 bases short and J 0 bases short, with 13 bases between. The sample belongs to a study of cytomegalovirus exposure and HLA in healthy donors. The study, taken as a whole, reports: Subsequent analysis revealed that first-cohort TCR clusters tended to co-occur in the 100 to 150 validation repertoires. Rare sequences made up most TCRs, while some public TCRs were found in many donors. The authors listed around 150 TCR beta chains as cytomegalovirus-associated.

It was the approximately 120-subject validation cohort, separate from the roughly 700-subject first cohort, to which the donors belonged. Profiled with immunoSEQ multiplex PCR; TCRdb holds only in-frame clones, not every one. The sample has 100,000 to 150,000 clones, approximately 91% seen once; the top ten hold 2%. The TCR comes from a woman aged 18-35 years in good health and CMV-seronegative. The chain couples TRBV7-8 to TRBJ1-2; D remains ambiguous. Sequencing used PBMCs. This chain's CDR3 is CASSRGREPNYGYTF. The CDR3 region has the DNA TGTGCCAGCAGCCGAGGCCGGGAACCTAACTATGGCTACACCTTC.